This TCR beta chain was identified in a study of CD8 T cells in Susac syndrome (dated by TCRdb to the late 2010s). Some background on the complete study: The study used repertoire sequencing to test whether antigen drove CD8+ T cell activation and differentiation in Susac syndrome. Broader findings and caveats from the paper: The TCR sequencing and HLA analysis was acknowledged to have included a relatively small number of individuals.

To note about this clonotype: It has no known antigen specificity. It has no much larger one-base neighbor in the sample; base qualities were not kept.

High-throughput TCR beta sequencing profiled peripheral blood CD8+ and CD4+ T cells from healthy donors, Susac syndrome patients and multiple sclerosis patients. Healthy donors were age- and sex-matched controls. Bulk CD8+ and CD4+ T cells were purified magnetically by negative isolation, whereas CD8+ TEMRA cells were enriched by FACS. Blood was collected in EDTA tubes and processed within 24 hours, with PBMCs isolated through density gradient centrifugation. PBMCs intended for TCR sequencing were frozen in liquid nitrogen and were later thawed in a 37 degrees C water bath. Purity of sorted or isolated CD4+, CD8+ and CD8+ TEMRA cells was at least 90%. RNA was extracted with the RNeasy kit and roughly 0.5 to 1 ug was reverse transcribed using random hexamers. TCR beta CDR3 regions were amplified with the immunoSEQ multiplex PCR assay covering 54 Vbeta and 13 Jbeta segments. PCR amplification bias was corrected by using a synthetic template baseline for primer optimization and computational correction. The paper's processing steps were these. Reads were assigned to V, D and J genes according to IMGT and analyzed in immunoSEQ Analyzer, with only productive sequences retained. Clonality was calculated as one minus the Shannon entropy normalized by log2 of the number of productive unique sequences. Public and private clones were assessed among the 100 most prevalent clones of each patient and control. Susac-specific clones were defined as absent from healthy and MS cohorts, about 1,000 published viral clones and other ImmuneACCESS disease sequences. TCRdb itself trimmed the public reads at Q25 with fastp, ran MiXCR and retained productive beta chains. CDR3 protein sequences are deduplicated, and each keeps its most common genes and DNA. These V and J calls derive from TCRdb rather than the authors' analysis. A total of 95,000 to 150,000 distinct CDR3 sequences appear in this sample, 94% of them only once. The top ten hold approximately 0.1% of the sample.

The CDR3 contains 15 residues, cysteine and phenylalanine counted. Only CDR3 DNA remains: 45 bases, in frame from the first base. The germline V gene encodes CDR1 SQVTM and CDR2 ANQGSEA. For this chain, trimming is 6 bases at the V end and 4 bases at the J end, and the number of junction bases without a gene match is 11. Sequenced sample: CD4+ T cells from PBMCs. The clonotype comes from a human donor in good health. This chain is built from TRBV29-1 and TRBJ2-5, with TRBD1 matching 10 junction bases. The DNA sequence is as follows: TGCAGCGTGGGGGGGACAGGGGACTTTGGAGAGACCCAGTACTTC. The translation is CSVGGTGDFGETQYF.